This passage covers 3 T cell receptor beta chains from one sample sequenced in a study of human T cells and chemical hapten exposure. Time point specified: pre-sensitization, week 0. Treatment here: therapeutic diphenylcyclopropenone sensitization with weekly scalp DPC. The authors extracted total RNA from unfractionated whole blood. TCRdb independently ran MiXCR on the RACE reads; one entry per CDR3 protein. The table lists roughly 50,000 distinct CDR3 sequences, 8.5% to 10% of them singletons. The starting material was whole blood, obtained in connection with sensitization to the hapten diphenylcyclopropenone (DPC). These receptors came from a woman under 40 with alopecia areata. Some clones in this sample may be carry-over from other donors' samples.

J is TRBJ1-5 and V is TRBV28, with D hard to call. The germline V and J ends were trimmed by 6 bases and 11 bases, with 23 bases remaining between them. The germline V gene encodes CDR1 MDHEN and CDR2 SYDVKM. CDR3 length equals 15 residues. The CDR3 bases are TGTGCCAGCAGGCCAACCGGACGGTCGAGCGAAGCCCAGCATTTT. As protein: CASRPTGRSSEAQHF.

V and J are TRBV12-3 or TRBV12-4 and TRBJ2-3; TRBD1 agrees at 10 bases. The CDR3 is 16 residues long. J was trimmed by 4 bases and V by 4 bases; bases with no gene match: 8. The CDR3 protein is CASSSGTGVSADTQYF. The CDR3 region has the DNA TGTGCCAGCAGTTCTGGGACAGGGGTTTCCGCAGATACGCAGTATTTT.

The chain uses TRBV5-1 and TRBJ2-1; 8 nucleotides match TRBD1. The CDR3 totals 17 residues. Unmatched junction bases numbered 11, after V lost 0 bases and J lost 6 bases. Germline V gene sequence: CDR1 SGHRS, CDR2 YFSETQ. The CDR3 region has the DNA TGCGCCAGCAGCTTGGTGACAGGGGCACTACGTTCCAATGAGCAGTTCTTC. Translating gives CASSLVTGALRSNEQFF.